This is a list of T cell receptor beta chains from one sample in a study of spatial heterogeneity in lung cancer. TCRdb re-derived calls from the 5' RACE reads in MiXCR, one entry per CDR3 protein. The table records around 110,000 distinct CDR3 sequences, more than 9% of them present only once. The sample here was PBMCs, taken at follow-up. The receptors were gathered from a male donor with early-stage non-small cell lung cancer. The CDR3 runs from the conserved cysteine through the conserved F or W. Each record gives: D gene, clone size, J gene, CDR3 length, V gene, CDR3 DNA, CDR3 protein. A D gene is named only where the DNA matches it firmly. Rows may omit the clone size; those that give it use once, few, many or a size class.

TRBD1,.,TRBJ1-2,15,TRBV4-3,TGCGCCAGCAGCCTGGGGGACAGTCAGAGCTATGGCTACACCTTC,CASSLGDSQSYGYTF
TRBD1,many,TRBJ1-1,12,TRBV29-1,TGCAGCGTCGACAGGGGTCGGACTGAAGCTTTCTTT,CSVDRGRTEAFF
.,.,TRBJ2-3,17,TRBV7-3,TGTGCCAGCAGCTTAAATCGAGGACAGCTGACCCCAGAATCGCAGTATTTT,CASSLNRGQLTPESQYF
TRBD2,medium-sized,TRBJ2-1,16,TRBV29-1,TGCAGCGTTGAAGATCATAGCGGGGAGGCCAACAATGAGCAGTTCTTC,CSVEDHSGEANNEQFF
TRBD1,few,TRBJ2-3,15,TRBV5-4,TGTGCCAGCAGCTTGTCGGGACAGCGCACAGATACGCAGTATTTT,CASSLSGQRTDTQYF
.,.,TRBJ2-5,16,TRBV6-2/TRBV6-3,TGTGCCAGCAGTTACTCGATCCTGGCAGGGCGAGAGACCCAGTACTTC,CASSYSILAGRETQYF
TRBD1,.,TRBJ2-2,17,TRBV6-5,TGTGCCAGCAGTTACCTGATTGACAGGGATAACACCGGGGAGCTGTTTTTT,CASSYLIDRDNTGELFF
.,many,TRBJ1-2,15,TRBV10-3,TGTGCCATCAGTGAGTTAGCAGCCCCCTACTATGGCTACACCTTC,CAISELAAPYYGYTF
TRBD1,many,TRBJ1-1,15,TRBV10-1,TGCGCCAGCAGTCCAACCGGGACAGGTAACACTGAAGCTTTCTTT,CASSPTGTGNTEAFF
.,.,TRBJ1-2,17,TRBV4-2,TGTGCCAGCAGTCAAGAGACGAGTCGGCCAGGTAACTATGGCTACACCTTC,CASSQETSRPGNYGYTF
.,few,TRBJ2-5,14,TRBV4-2,TGTGCCAGCAGCCAAGATACGGGTTGGGAGACCCAGTACTTC,CASSQDTGWETQYF
TRBD1,.,TRBJ1-1,14,TRBV6-6,TGTGCCAGCAGGATCCGGGACAGGGGCTCTGAAGCTTTCTTT,CASRIRDRGSEAFF
.,.,TRBJ1-6,13,TRBV29-1,TGCAGCGCCAGGACTGACTATAATTCACCCCTCCACTTT,CSARTDYNSPLHF
.,.,TRBJ2-5,17,TRBV15,TGTGCCACCAGCCGAGTTAGACAGACTAGGGGGGCAGAGACCCAGTACTTC,CATSRVRQTRGAETQYF
TRBD1,few,TRBJ2-2,14,TRBV6-5,TGTGCCAGCAGACGGACAGGGCGGTCCGGGGAGCTGTTTTTT,CASRRTGRSGELFF
.,.,TRBJ1-3,16,TRBV27,TGTGCCAGCAGCCTGGGACGTCCTCGCTCTGGAAACACCATATATTTT,CASSLGRPRSGNTIYF
TRBD2,few,TRBJ2-3,15,TRBV20-1,TGCAGTGCTAGAGAGCTAGCGGCAGGCACAGATACGCAGTATTTT,CSARELAAGTDTQYF
TRBD1,few,TRBJ2-5,15,TRBV11-1,TGTGCCAGCAGTCATAAGGACAGGTTACAAGAGACCCAGTACTTC,CASSHKDRLQETQYF
.,few,TRBJ2-3,16,TRBV5-1,TGCGCCAGCAGCTTGGGACAGACATCTAGCACAGATACGCAGTATTTT,CASSLGQTSSTDTQYF
TRBD2,.,TRBJ2-5,16,TRBV4-3,TGCGCCAGCAGCCAAGATTGGCGGGGGGCCCAAGAGACCCAGTACTTC,CASSQDWRGAQETQYF